These 20 T cell receptor beta chains were all obtained from the same sample, sequenced in a study of long-term antiretroviral therapy in people with HIV. Run at survey level, the immunoSEQ assay was version v3.0. The protocol was immunoSEQ multiplex PCR, while the TCRdb copy is restricted to in-frame clones and leaves out a portion. The sample includes under 45,000 clones, 94% seen only once; the top ten take approximately 2.2%. The source was unsorted PBMCs, collected about 9.1 years after starting antiretroviral therapy. All receptors come from a young man with HIV.

The V gene is TRBV5-5, the J gene TRBJ1-2; D perhaps matches TRBD1 (5 bases). Trimming shortened V by 1 base and J by 8 bases, and 12 bases separated the two germline ends. The germline gives CDR1 SGHKS, CDR2 YYEKEE (reference sequence). This CDR3 has 13 amino acids. CDR3: CASSLNRGEGYTF. Here the CDR3 DNA reads TGTGCCAGCAGCTTGAACCGAGGGGAGGGCTACACCTTC.

This clone came up once. The chain couples TRBV19 to TRBJ2-1; 8 bases are a match to TRBD2. The V segment lost 7 bases and the J segment 3 bases; nucleotides outside the gene matches: 8. CDR1 is LNHDA, CDR2 SQIVND, per germline (reference sequence). The CDR3 sequence is 15 residues long. This CDR3 reads CASNPRGAGYNEQFF. The CDR3 DNA reads TGTGCCAGTAACCCGCGGGGGGCTGGCTACAATGAGCAGTTCTTC.

The rearrangement uses TRBV6-5 and TRBJ1-1; the match to TRBD1 covers 7 bases. The V and J ends lost 7 bases and 2 bases, in that order; junction bases with no gene match: 7. This CDR3 contains 14 residues. Germline V gene data show CDR1 as MNHEY and CDR2 as SVGAGI. The CDR3 DNA sequence: TGTGCCAGCAAACGACAGGGCAGAAACACTGAAGCTTTCTTT. As protein: CASKRQGRNTEAFF.

V is TRBV5-1 and J is TRBJ2-3, with 14 bases lining up with TRBD2. The V gene's germline CDR1 is SGHRS and CDR2 YFSETQ. The CDR3 consists of 17 residues. Trimming at V came to 4 bases and at J to 2 bases, leaving 6 bases not matched to a gene. The CDR3 region has the DNA TGCGCCAGCAGCCTGAGGACTAGCGGGGGGCTCACAGATACGCAGTATTTT. Its translation is CASSLRTSGGLTDTQYF.

The chain couples TRBV19 to TRBJ2-7, with D possibly being TRBD1 (5 bases). Germline V gene data show CDR1 as LNHDA and CDR2 as SQIVND (reference sequence). This CDR3 is built from 15 residues. V lost 0 bases and J lost 5, with 14 bases in between. CDR3 DNA sequence: TGTGCCAGTAGTATAGATTGGGCAACAGGCGACGAGCAGTACTTC. It translates to CASSIDWATGDEQYF.

This chain connects TRBV4-1 to TRBJ1-5; a possible D gene is TRBD1 (6 bases). The CDR3 extends over 15 amino acids. Germline loops: CDR1 MGHRA, CDR2 YSYEKL. The V gene lost 0 bases and the J gene lost 6 bases, with 12 bases spanning the gap. DNA of the CDR3: TGCGCCAGCAGCCAAGATAGGGGGAGCTCTCAGCCCCAGCATTTT. It yields the protein CASSQDRGSSQPQHF.

The rearrangement joins TRBV6-5 to TRBJ1-3, with TRBD1 matching 9 bases. The CDR3 contains 15 residues. Per the germline V gene, CDR1 is MNHEY and CDR2 is SVGAGI. Trimming at V came to 6 bases and at J to 4 bases, leaving 7 bases not matched to a gene. In nucleotides, the CDR3 is TGTGCCAGCAGGGGACAGGGCTTAATGGGAAACACCATATATTTT. Protein sequence: CASRGQGLMGNTIYF.

Here the CDR3 reads CASTGLTYEQYV. For the CDR3, the DNA is TGTGCCAGCACTGGGTTGACCTACGAGCAGTACGTC. This chain uses TRBV2 with TRBJ2-7, with D unclear. The CDR3 extends over 12 amino acids. The V end was cut by 7 bases, the J end by 2 bases, with 9 bases between. Germline V gene data show CDR1 as SNHLY and CDR2 as FYNNEI.

The V and J genes are TRBV19 and TRBJ1-3, with no clear D. Trimming cost V 5 bases and J 0 bases, with 8 bases left between them. This CDR3 has 14 amino acids. CDR1 and CDR2 from the germline V gene are LNHDA and SQIVND (reference sequence). The CDR3 DNA sequence: TGTGCCAGTAGTCAGATTCTCTCTGGAAACACCATATATTTT. This encodes CASSQILSGNTIYF.

The rearrangement links TRBV10-2 to TRBJ1-6, with a tentative D call TRBD1 (6 bases). Germline lookup yields CDR1 WSHSY and CDR2 SAAADI. V was clipped by 1 base and J by 5 bases, with 27 bases between them. The CDR3 has 21 residues. CDR3 bases: TGCGCCAGCAGTGAGTTATTTCCCGGGACACCAGTTTGGGATCATAATTCACCCCTCCACTTT. Translating it yields CASSELFPGTPVWDHNSPLHF.

This clone has just one count. This chain links TRBV11-2 with TRBJ1-2, with a tentative D call TRBD1 (6 bases). Germline assignment: CDR1 SGHAT and CDR2 FQNNGV. This CDR3 is 16 amino acids long. The V and J ends lost 5 bases and 8 bases respectively, with 24 bases between them. The CDR3, as DNA: TGTGCCAGCAGCCCCCCCCAGTTGGCAGGGGAAGGCGGCTACACCTTC. Translation gives CASSPPQLAGEGGYTF.

The chain couples TRBV5-4 to TRBJ2-5, with 9 bases aligning to TRBD2. V shed 0 bases, J shed 2 bases, and the junction held 2 bases outside the gene matches. The germline V gene has CDR1 SGHNT and CDR2 YYREEE (reference sequence). The CDR3 is made up of 15 amino acids. This CDR3 reads CASSLGLAEQETQYF. CDR3 nucleotide sequence: TGTGCCAGCAGCTTGGGACTAGCGGAACAAGAGACCCAGTACTTC. Full variable domain (outside the CDR3, taken from reference TRBV5-4 and TRBJ2-5): ETGVTQSPTHLIKTRGQQVTLRCSSQSGHNTVSWYQQALGQGPQFIFQYYREEENGRGNFPPRFSGLQFPNYSSELNVNALELDDSALYLCASSLGLAEQETQYFGPGTRLLVL.

V gene TRBV28 combines with J gene TRBJ2-7; no reliable D call. This CDR3 is built from 13 residues. CDR1 is MDHEN, CDR2 SYDVKM, per germline. Between the trimmed V and J ends, which lost 8 bases and 4 bases, there was a span of 15 bases. CDR3 amino acids: CASRNPYEYEQYV. CDR3 DNA: TGTGCCAGCCGGAATCCATACGAATACGAGCAGTACGTC.

V usage is TRBV18 and J usage is TRBJ1-5; 9 bases agree with TRBD1. This CDR3 is built from 15 residues. Trimming cost V 5 bases and J 6 bases; bases outside gene matches: 8. From germline, CDR1 is KGHSH and CDR2 LQKENI. As DNA, the CDR3 is TGTGCCAGCTCAATTACGGGACAGGGCGGTCAGCCCCAGCATTTT. Translating it yields CASSITGQGGQPQHF.

V gene TRBV19 combines with J gene TRBJ1-2, with D maybe TRBD1 (5 bases). The CDR3 is 14 amino acids. Germline CDR1 and CDR2: LNHDA and SQIVND (reference sequence). V lost 1 base to trimming and J lost 7 bases, with 13 bases between them. The CDR3 region has the DNA TGTGCCAGTAGTATAGTTCGGGGGGTGAGTGGCTACACCTTC. It translates to CASSIVRGVSGYTF.

J is TRBJ2-7 and V is TRBV5-8, with 10 positions matching TRBD2. This CDR3 has 16 amino acids. Trimming took 0 bases from V and 5 from J; bases not matched to a gene: 8. Germline V gives CDR1 SGHTS, CDR2 YDEGEE. The CDR3 DNA follows: TGTGCCAGCAGCTTGGCCTTTTCCCTAGCGGGGGACGAGCAGTACTTC. Translation gives CASSLAFSLAGDEQYF.

The rearrangement links TRBV28 to TRBJ2-3; 9 nucleotides align to TRBD2. Per the germline V gene, CDR1 is MDHEN and CDR2 is SYDVKM. The J segment lost 2 bases and the V segment lost 2 bases, leaving 2 bases of the junction unmatched. This CDR3 is built from 15 residues. The CDR3 is CASSLGGGATDTQYF. The CDR3 bases are TGTGCCAGCAGTTTAGGCGGGGGGGCCACAGATACGCAGTATTTT.

The chain joins TRBV15 to TRBJ1-1, with TRBD1 as a possible D gene (6 bases). The CDR3 runs 12 residues. The germline V gene has CDR1 LNHNV and CDR2 YYDKDF (reference sequence). Between the trimmed V and J ends, which lost 5 bases and 5 bases, there was a span of 9 bases. The CDR3, as DNA: TGTGCCACCAGCGGAGGGGGTACTGAAGCTTTCTTT. This codes for CATSGGGTEAFF.

This chain uses TRBV7-9 with TRBJ2-2; no clear D. This CDR3 contains 11 residues. Per the germline V gene, CDR1 is SEHNR and CDR2 is FQNEAQ (reference sequence). V was cut by 10 bases and J by 9 bases, with 12 bases left in between. The DNA of the CDR3 is TGTGCCACCTCTTTCCCCTGGGAGCTGTTTTTT. Protein: CATSFPWELFF. Full variable domain (missing parts from reference TRBV7-9 and TRBJ2-2): DTGVSQNPRHKITKRGQNVTFRCDPISEHNRLYWYRQTLGQGPEFLTYFQNEAQLEKSRLLSDRFSAERPKGSFSTLEIQRTEQGDSAMYLCATSFPWELFFGEGSRLTVL.

V and J are TRBV25-1 and TRBJ1-2; the D is unclear. The length of the CDR3 is 12 residues. Germline CDR1 MGHDK, CDR2 SYGVNS. V was cut by 4 bases and J by 4 bases, with 7 bases left in between. CDR3 DNA: TGTGCCAGCAGTGGTAACGCCTATGGCTACACCTTC. Its protein product is CASSGNAYGYTF.